This T cell receptor (beta chain) was profiled in a study of blood T cell repertoires in COVID-19 (dated by TCRdb to the early 2020s). General notes on the study: The collaborator samples originated in the United States, Italy and Spain and spanned the acute and convalescent phases of COVID-19. The material from the prospective study consisted of cDNA or gDNA derived from T cells, B-cell-depleted T cells, or PBMCs. The dataset comprised deeply sampled blood TCRbeta repertoires from subjects exposed to, actively infected with, or recovered from COVID-19. The repertoires were made available in a free public database intended to serve as a resource for research on the immune response to SARS-CoV-2. Samples came from the ongoing ImmuneRACE study (first 160 participants) plus 1,254 subjects from 6 global collaborators. Nearly every sample came with metadata listing a de-identified subject ID, COVID-19 status, age in years and sex. Where available, HLA class I and class II types were taken from metadata supplied by the sample provider and were not determined by assay-based typing.

Overall results and qualifications from the work: The amount of clinical and demographic metadata varied by source and participant and was provided uncurated.

Reading from cysteine to phenylalanine, the CDR3 counts 14 amino acids. Only CDR3 DNA remains: 42 bases, in frame from the first base. The V and J ends are trimmed by 5 bases and 11 bases, leaving 19 bases between them. The CDR1 and CDR2 encoded by the germline V gene are MDHEN and SYDVKM. Of note for this clone: Its antigen remains unidentified. One base away there is no much larger clone; base qualities are not given.

TCRbeta CDR3 regions were amplified from genomic DNA by means of the immunoSEQ Assay, a bias-controlled multiplex PCR. In the source study's methods: The number of nucleated cells in each sample was estimated by amplification of reference gene primers within the assay. To quantify the absolute abundance of each unique TCRbeta CDR3 rearrangement, sequence reads were collapsed and filtered. For each sample, productive Simpson clonality was calculated as the square root of Simpson's diversity index over productive rearrangements. The source is immuneACCESS, and TCRdb retained only in-frame sequences with V and J called. Part of the clones is not carried over; for the studies checked, unresolved V genes explain less than half of this, and the remainder is unexplained. That table is the source of V, J and clone size, and D and trimming were worked out from the DNA. This sample is represented by some 200,000 clones; about 85% of them were singletons. The ten top clones hold about an eighth of the sample.

A second Seattle source provided samples from volunteer blood donors who had recovered from COVID-19. The collaborating institutions used their own protocols to collect whole blood in K2EDTA tubes. For TCRbeta analysis, collaborators shipped samples as frozen whole blood, isolated PBMCs, or DNA extracted from either of those sample types. The chain is encoded by TRBV28 joined to TRBJ1-5, with no confident D gene call. The receptor's source is a woman aged 18-29 years who had recovered from COVID-19. Source material: peripheral blood. The CDR3 in this case is CASSPISLLRAQHF. The nucleotide sequence reads TGTGCCAGCAGTCCCATCTCCCTCCTCCGAGCCCAGCATTTT.